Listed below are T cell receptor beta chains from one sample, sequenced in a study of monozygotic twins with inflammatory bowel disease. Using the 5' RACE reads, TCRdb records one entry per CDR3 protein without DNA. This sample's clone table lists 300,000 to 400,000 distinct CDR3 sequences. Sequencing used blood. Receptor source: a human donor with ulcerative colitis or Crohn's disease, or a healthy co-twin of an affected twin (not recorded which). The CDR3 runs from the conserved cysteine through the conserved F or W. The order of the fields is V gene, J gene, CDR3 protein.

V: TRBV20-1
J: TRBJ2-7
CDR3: CSARDIERGVRDEQYF

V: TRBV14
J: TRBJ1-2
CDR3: CASSRGGGLNYGYTF

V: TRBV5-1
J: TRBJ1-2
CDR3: CASSFAGSKMTGWVGDYGYTF

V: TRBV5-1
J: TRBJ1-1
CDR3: CASSLTGALNTEAFF

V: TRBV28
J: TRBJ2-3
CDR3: CASNPGGVPGQDTQYF

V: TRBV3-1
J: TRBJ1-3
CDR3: CASSRLDSPGNTIYF

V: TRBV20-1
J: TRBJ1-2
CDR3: CSARDLAAYGYTF

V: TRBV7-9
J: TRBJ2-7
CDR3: CASALDPSYEQYF

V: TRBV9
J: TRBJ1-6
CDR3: CASSVGQAGNNSPLHF

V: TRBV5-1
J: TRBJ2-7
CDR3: CASSLSSLGTAYEQYF

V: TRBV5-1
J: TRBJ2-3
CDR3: CASSFGASADTQYF

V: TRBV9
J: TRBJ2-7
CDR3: CASSVEDSGYYEQYF

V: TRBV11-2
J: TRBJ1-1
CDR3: CASSLVGGRVEAFF

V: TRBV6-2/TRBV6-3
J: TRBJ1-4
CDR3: CASRDWKNEKLFF

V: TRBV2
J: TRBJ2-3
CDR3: CASNFLVADTQYF

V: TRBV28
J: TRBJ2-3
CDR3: CASSLIPGGYSGDTQYF

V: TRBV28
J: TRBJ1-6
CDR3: CASSLGHTTANSPLHF

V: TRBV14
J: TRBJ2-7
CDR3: CASSQSDRGVNEQYF

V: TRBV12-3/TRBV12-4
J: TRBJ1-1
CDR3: CASSPLRVYTEAFF